This T cell receptor (beta chain) was identified during a study of shared clonotypes between healthy human individuals. Repertoires were generated with immunoSEQ multiplex PCR, while TCRdb's copy carries only in-frame clones and drops some. Found here are about 600,000 clones, approximately 97% of them singletons; the top ten hold around 0.058%. After removal of 7 bases from V and 2 bases from J, the junction contained 4 bases not matched to a gene. CDR1 SQVTM and CDR2 ANQGSEA come from the germline V gene. This CDR3 is built from 14 residues. The receptor's source is a woman aged 25-40 years in good health. This sequence joins TRBV29-1 and TRBJ2-6; 8 bases are a match to TRBD1. Sequencing was carried out using naive CD4+ T cells sorted from blood. Regarding subset: CD45RA+ positively selected. CDR3 loop: CSAGTGAGANVLTF. The CDR3, as DNA: TGCAGCGCCGGGACAGGCGCTGGGGCCAACGTCCTGACTTTC.